This is a list of T cell receptor beta chains from one sample in a study of T cell clones after liver transplantation. Sequencing was performed with immunoSEQ multiplex PCR; in TCRdb, only in-frame clones are kept and a portion is missing. This sample has roughly 73,000 clones, with roughly 80% found just once. The sample here was CD4+ T cells from blood, taken before liver transplant. These receptors came from a human donor who received a liver transplant. The CDR3 runs from the conserved cysteine through the conserved F or W. The listing skips clone size in some rows; elsewhere it reads once, few, many or a size class.

CDR3 protein | J gene | V gene | clone size
CASSYSGTGVEEQFF | TRBJ2-1 | TRBV6-5 | -
CASSSQGANYGYTF | TRBJ1-2 | TRBV11-2 | few
CASSLLRQLSSYEQYF | TRBJ2-7 | TRBV28 | -
CASTGQFPTNQPQHF | TRBJ1-5 | TRBV6-1 | -
CASSFVTGTEAFF | TRBJ1-1 | TRBV28 | -
CASSRPRQSNQPQHF | TRBJ1-5 | TRBV28 | -
CASSSRGQGDYGYTF | TRBJ1-2 | TRBV5-1 | -
CASSPQGAGYGYTF | TRBJ1-2 | TRBV6-4 | -
CASSEALQIRLYYGYTF | TRBJ1-2 | TRBV2 | -
CASSPGLADTGELFF | TRBJ2-2 | TRBV11-2 | -
CASSSPPGQGATGANVLTF | TRBJ2-6 | TRBV28 | -
CASSPSAETNEKLFF | TRBJ1-4 | TRBV18 | -
CASSDAPTYNEQFF | TRBJ2-1 | TRBV28 | -
CASSPPDRRSYEQYF | TRBJ2-7 | TRBV4-1 | -
CASRGGQGDYGYTF | TRBJ1-2 | TRBV5-4 | -
CASSEYQGGYTF | TRBJ1-2 | TRBV25-1 | few
CASKPGTGKTGELFF | TRBJ2-2 | TRBV6-5 | -
CASRSGTAKNTEAFF | TRBJ1-1 | TRBV28 | -
CASSRGTDTMGEKLFF | TRBJ1-4 | TRBV4-3 | once
CASTRDRSSGNTIYF | TRBJ1-3 | TRBV7-9 | few
CASSVWWNTEAFF | TRBJ1-1 | TRBV9 | -
CASTRDRLNTEAFF | TRBJ1-1 | TRBV6-5 | -
CASSRGPGDGYTF | TRBJ1-2 | TRBV9 | few
CASSISRGNYNEQFF | TRBJ2-1 | TRBV19 | -
CASSTSGMGEQYF | TRBJ2-7 | TRBV5-6 | -
CASSVGSSGYTDTQYF | TRBJ2-3 | TRBV9 | -
CASSLVRGRGSSGNTIYF | TRBJ1-3 | TRBV7-2 | once
CASSPRTGGDQPQHF | TRBJ1-5 | TRBV27 | -
CASSASPSGGSYNEQFF | TRBJ2-1 | TRBV5-1 | -
CASRVRDRQNGTIYF | TRBJ1-3 | TRBV28 | -
CASSLVPRKTANTGELFF | TRBJ2-2 | TRBV5-1 | -
CASSLRPGGPYEQYF | TRBJ2-7 | TRBV7-8 | -
CASSLTNNPGTSGHANTGELFF | TRBJ2-2 | TRBV5-1 | few
CASSFNGFEQFF | TRBJ2-1 | TRBV5-1 | -
CASELTGRNEKLFF | TRBJ1-4 | TRBV6-6 | -
CASSSTFVPGDDYGYTF | TRBJ1-2 | TRBV11-2 | once